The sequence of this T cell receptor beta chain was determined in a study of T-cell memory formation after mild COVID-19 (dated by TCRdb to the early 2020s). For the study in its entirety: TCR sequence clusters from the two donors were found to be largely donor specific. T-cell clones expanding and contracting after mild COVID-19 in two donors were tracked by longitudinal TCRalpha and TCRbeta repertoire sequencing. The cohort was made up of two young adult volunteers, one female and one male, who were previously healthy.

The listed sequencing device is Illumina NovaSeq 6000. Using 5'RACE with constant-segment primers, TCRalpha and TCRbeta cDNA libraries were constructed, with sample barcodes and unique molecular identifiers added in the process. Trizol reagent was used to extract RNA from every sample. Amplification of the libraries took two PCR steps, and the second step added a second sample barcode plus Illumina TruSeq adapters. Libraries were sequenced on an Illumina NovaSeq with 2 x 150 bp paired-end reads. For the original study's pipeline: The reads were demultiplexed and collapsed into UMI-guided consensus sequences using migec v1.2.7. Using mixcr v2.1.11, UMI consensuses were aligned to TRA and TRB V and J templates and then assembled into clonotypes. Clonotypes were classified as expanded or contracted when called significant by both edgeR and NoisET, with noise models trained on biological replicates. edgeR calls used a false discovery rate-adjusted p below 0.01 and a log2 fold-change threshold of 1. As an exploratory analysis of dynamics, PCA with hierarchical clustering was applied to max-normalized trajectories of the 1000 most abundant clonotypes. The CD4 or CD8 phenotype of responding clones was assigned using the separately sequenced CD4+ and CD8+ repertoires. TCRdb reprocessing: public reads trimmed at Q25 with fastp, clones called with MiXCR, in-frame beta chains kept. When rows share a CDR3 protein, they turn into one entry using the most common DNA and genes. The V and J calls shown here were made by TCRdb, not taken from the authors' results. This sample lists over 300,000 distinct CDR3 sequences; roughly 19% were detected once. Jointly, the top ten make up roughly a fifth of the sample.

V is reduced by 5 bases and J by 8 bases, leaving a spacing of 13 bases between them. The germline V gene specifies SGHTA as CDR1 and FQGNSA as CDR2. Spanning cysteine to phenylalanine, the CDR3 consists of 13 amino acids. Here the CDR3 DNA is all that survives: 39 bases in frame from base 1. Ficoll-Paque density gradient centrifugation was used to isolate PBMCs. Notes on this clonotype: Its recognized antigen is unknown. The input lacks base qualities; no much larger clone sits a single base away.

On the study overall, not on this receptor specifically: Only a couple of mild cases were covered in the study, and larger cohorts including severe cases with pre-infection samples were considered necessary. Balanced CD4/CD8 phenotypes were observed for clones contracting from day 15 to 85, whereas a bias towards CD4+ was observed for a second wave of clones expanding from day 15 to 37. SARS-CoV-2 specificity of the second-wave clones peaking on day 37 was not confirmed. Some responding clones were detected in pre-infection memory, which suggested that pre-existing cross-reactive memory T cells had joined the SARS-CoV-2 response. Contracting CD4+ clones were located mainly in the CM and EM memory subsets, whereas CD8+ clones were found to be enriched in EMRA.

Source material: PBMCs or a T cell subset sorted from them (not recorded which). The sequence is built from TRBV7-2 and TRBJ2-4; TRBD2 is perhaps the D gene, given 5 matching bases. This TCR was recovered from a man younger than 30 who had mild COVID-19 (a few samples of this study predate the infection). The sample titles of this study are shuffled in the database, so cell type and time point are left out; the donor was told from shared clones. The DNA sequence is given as TGTGCCAGCAGCGAGGGTTTTTTTGACATTCAGTACTTC. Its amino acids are CASSEGFFDIQYF.